A single sample gave rise to the 3 T cell receptor beta chains below, sequenced in a study of blood T cell repertoires in COVID-19. Generated by immunoSEQ multiplex PCR, the TCRdb table keeps only in-frame clones and is missing some. The sample yields a few hundred thousand clones, about 91% seen once. Specimen: peripheral blood. The receptors here all came from a woman in her fifties or sixties with acute or convalescent COVID-19.

V usage is TRBV5-4 and J usage is TRBJ1-6, with 9 bases that match TRBD1. The germline gives CDR1 SGHNT, CDR2 YYREEE (reference sequence). Trimming removed 4 bases from V and 7 bases from J; junction bases left unmatched: 3. The CDR3 has 14 amino acids. The CDR3 spells CASSDGQGNSPLHF. DNA of the CDR3: TGTGCCAGCAGCGACGGACAGGGGAATTCACCCCTCCACTTT.

This clone occurred a few times. The chain combines TRBV18 with TRBJ1-2; the match to TRBD1 covers 7 bases. There are 14 residues in the CDR3. Germline V gene data show CDR1 as KGHSH and CDR2 as LQKENI. V was pared by 0 bases and J by 4 bases, with 2 bases of the junction left unmatched. In nucleotides, the CDR3 is TGTGCCAGCTCACCACCTTCAGGGGGCTATGGCTACACCTTC. Translation gives CASSPPSGGYGYTF. Full variable domain (outside the CDR3, taken from reference TRBV18 and TRBJ1-2): NAGVMQNPRHLVRRRGQEARLRCSPMKGHSHVYWYRQLPEEGLKFMVYLQKENIIDESGMPKERFSAEFPKEGPSILRIQQVVRGDSAAYFCASSPPSGGYGYTFGSGTRLTVV.

The CDR3 nucleotides read TGTGCCAGCAGTGGAGGACTAGCGGGGGGGCCCCATGAGCAGTTCTTC. Protein product: CASSGGLAGGPHEQFF. This chain links TRBV6-6 with TRBJ2-1; 15 bases align to TRBD2. With V trimmed by 5 bases and J by 8 bases, 7 bases remained unmatched. The CDR3 covers 16 residues. CDR1 is MNHNY and CDR2 is SVGAGI in the germline V gene (reference sequence).